A single sample is the source of the 15 T cell receptor beta chains below, sequenced in a study of long-term antiretroviral therapy in people with HIV (dated by TCRdb to the early 2020s). The immunoSEQ hsTCRB v3.0 assay was used at survey level resolution to sequence the TRB variable region. What TCRdb holds here is the immuneACCESS table cut down to in-frame rearrangements. Part of the clones is not present; checked against another copy, under half of the missing clones reflect an unresolved V gene, and the others are unexplained. Counted in this sample were roughly 28,000 clones; around 89% of them appeared once. Of the sample, about 4.3% is held by the ten largest clones. Sequenced material: unsorted PBMCs, taken 0.5 years after starting antiretroviral therapy. The receptors were sampled from a woman aged 18-29 years with HIV.

Here the CDR3 reads CASSPPGTDGRLGDNEQFF. The CDR3 region has the DNA TGTGCCAGCTCACCACCGGGTACTGATGGACGCCTGGGGGACAATGAGCAGTTCTTC. The chain combines TRBV18 with TRBJ2-1; the D gene could be TRBD1 or TRBD2 (5 bases each). The germline V gene encodes CDR1 KGHSH and CDR2 LQKENI. Trimming removed 0 bases from V and 5 bases from J, with 23 bases in between. The CDR3 is 19 amino acids. Drawing the rest from reference TRBV18 and TRBJ2-1, the complete variable domain is NAGVMQNPRHLVRRRGQEARLRCSPMKGHSHVYWYRQLPEEGLKFMVYLQKENIIDESGMPKERFSAEFPKEGPSILRIQQVVRGDSAAYFCASSPPGTDGRLGDNEQFFGPGTRLTVL.

The gene calls are TRBV5-1 and TRBJ2-1, with 7 bases matching TRBD1. Germline CDR1 and CDR2: SGHRS and YFSETQ. The CDR3 loop spans 15 amino acids. The V gene end was trimmed by 4 bases and the J gene end by 4 bases; junction bases not matched to a gene: 8. The CDR3 protein is CASSLRQGDYNEQFF. In DNA form, the CDR3 reads TGCGCCAGCAGCCTAAGACAGGGTGATTACAATGAGCAGTTCTTC.

The chain uses TRBV9 and TRBJ2-2, with 12 bases aligning to TRBD2. J lost 3 bases, V lost 4 bases, and 4 bases had no gene match. Germline CDR1 SGDLS, CDR2 YYNGEE. The CDR3 spans 16 residues. CDR3 sequence (DNA): TGTGCCAGCAGCTCAGGGACTAGCGGGTACACCGGGGAGCTGTTTTTT. Residues: CASSSGTSGYTGELFF.

The chain joins TRBV27 to TRBJ1-5; no firm D call. Trimming left V 4 bases short and J 4 bases short, with 14 bases between. In germline, CDR1 is MNHEY, CDR2 SMNVEV (reference sequence). This CDR3 region has 15 residues. CDR3 in DNA: TGTGCCAGCAGTTCGATGGCTTTGGGGAATCAGCCCCAGCATTTT. Translation: CASSSMALGNQPQHF.

The chain combines TRBV10-1 with TRBJ1-5; tentatively, D is TRBD1 (5 bases). V lost 3 bases, J lost 1 base, and 7 bases lay in between. The CDR3 is made up of 14 amino acids. Germline values: CDR1 WNHNN, CDR2 SYGVQD (reference sequence). CDR3 sequence (DNA): TGCGCCAGCAGTGAATCAGGGAGCAATCAGCCCCAGCATTTT. Encoded protein: CASSESGSNQPQHF.

This rearrangement joins TRBV2 to TRBJ1-4; TRBD1 might be the D (6 bases). The germline gives CDR1 SNHLY, CDR2 FYNNEI. V lost 8 bases and J lost 7, with 17 bases in between. The CDR3 covers 14 residues. CDR3 DNA: TGTGCCAGCGGCACCGGGGGGCGGAGTGAAAAACTGTTTTTT. It encodes CASGTGGRSEKLFF.

The V call is TRBV6-4, the J call TRBJ2-3; 10 bases map to TRBD2. The V segment lost 0 bases and the J segment 6 bases; nucleotides outside the gene matches: 6. The CDR3 loop spans 16 amino acids. From germline, CDR1 is MRHNA and CDR2 SNTAGT. CDR3 sequence: CASSDSIAGGPDTQYF. Here the CDR3 DNA reads TGTGCCAGCAGTGACTCGATAGCGGGAGGCCCGGATACGCAGTATTTT.

The chain links TRBV27 to TRBJ2-5; tentative D call: TRBD1 (5 bases). The CDR3 is made up of 13 amino acids. Trimming pared 3 bases from V and 5 bases from J, leaving 10 bases between. CDR1 and CDR2 (germline): MNHEY, SMNVEV (reference sequence). The DNA of the CDR3 is TGTGCCAGCAGTTTGACAGTCTGGGAGACCCAGTACTTC. It specifies CASSLTVWETQYF.

J is TRBJ2-2 and V is TRBV15; D ambiguous. V was trimmed by 8 bases and J by 0 bases, leaving 7 bases between them. The germline CDR1 and CDR2 sequences are LNHNV and YYDKDF (reference sequence). The CDR3 is made up of 13 amino acids. CDR3 protein: CATGLTNTGELFF. The CDR3, as DNA: TGTGCCACCGGCCTGACGAACACCGGGGAGCTGTTTTTT.

The rearrangement joins TRBV19 to TRBJ2-3; D might be TRBD1 or TRBD2, each matching 5 bases. CDR1 LNHDA and CDR2 SQIVND come from the germline V gene (reference sequence). Between the trimmed V and J ends, which lost 4 bases and 4 bases, there was a span of 9 bases. This CDR3 region has 13 residues. The CDR3 bases are TGTGCCAGTAGTAGGGACCAGGCAGATACGCAGTATTTT. Translating gives CASSRDQADTQYF.

This chain joins TRBV7-3 and TRBJ2-7; 7 nucleotides align to TRBD2. Trimming at V came to 5 bases and at J to 6 bases, leaving 13 bases not matched to a gene. Germline V gene lookup returns CDR1 SGHTA and CDR2 FQGTGA. The CDR3 is 15 amino acids. CDR3 DNA: TGTGCCAGCAGCGAATCGGCGGGAGAATCCCTCGAGCAGTACTTC. This gives the protein CASSESAGESLEQYF.

This rearrangement joins TRBV9 to TRBJ1-4, with D maybe TRBD1 (5 bases). CDR1 is SGDLS, CDR2 YYNGEE, per germline. The V end lost 4 bases, the J end lost 4 bases, and 17 bases lay between the germline ends. The CDR3 extends over 16 amino acids. The CDR3 DNA reads TGTGCCAGCAGCCCACGGGGAGGGGTGGGTAATGAAAAACTGTTTTTT. Translating it yields CASSPRGGVGNEKLFF.

The rearrangement joins TRBV7-9 to TRBJ2-3; 10 bases are shared with TRBD1. J was trimmed by 3 bases and V by 4 bases; bases with no gene match: 10. The CDR3 consists of 17 residues. Germline CDR1 and CDR2: SEHNR and FQNEAQ (reference sequence). The DNA of the CDR3 is TGTGCCAGCAGCTCCCGTGCGGGACAGGGGAAAACAGATACGCAGTATTTT. Translation: CASSSRAGQGKTDTQYF.

The V and J genes are TRBV6-5 and TRBJ2-7; 10 bases are a match to TRBD2. V lost 6 bases to trimming and J lost 7 bases; unmatched junction nucleotides: 9. The germline V gene has CDR1 MNHEY and CDR2 SVGAGI. The CDR3 runs 14 residues. The CDR3 loop reads CASRSASGSKEQYF. The CDR3 bases are TGTGCCAGCAGGTCTGCTAGCGGGAGTAAAGAGCAGTACTTC.

The J gene is TRBJ1-2, the V gene TRBV7-9, with D perhaps TRBD1 (5 bases). The CDR3 consists of 13 residues. Germline CDR1 is SEHNR and CDR2 is FQNEAQ (reference sequence). Trimming stripped 2 bases from V and 5 bases from J, with 9 bases between. The CDR3 bases are TGTGCCAGCAGCTTATCGGCAGGGTATGGCTACACCTTC. This sequence encodes CASSLSAGYGYTF.